This TCR beta chain was captured in a study of identical twins. This clonotype appeared a few times. Its antigen is currently unknown. TCRdb reanalysed the 5' RACE reads using MiXCR and keeps one entry per CDR3 protein. The repertoire has hundreds of thousands of distinct CDR3 sequences, 15% to 20% of them found once; the top ten carry roughly 13%. The CDR3 covers 14 residues. V was shortened by 1 base and J by 6 bases, with 9 bases between the two germline ends. The germline V gene has CDR1 LNHDA and CDR2 SQIVND (reference sequence). General study results and limits: Models underestimated how often monozygotic twins shared out-of-frame TCR alpha.

These data were also filed under a second study, of T cells expressing NK-cell markers. From that second work: TCR beta repertoires came from sorted CD3+CD56+NKG2C+, CD3+CD56+NKG2C- and CD3+CD56-NKG2C+ T cells. In about 6 donors, dominant NKG2C+ clonotypes were roughly 1.0-8% of CD8+ T cells.

Sequenced input: PBMCs. The chain employs TRBV19 and TRBJ2-2; D is ambiguous. The receptor was isolated from a woman aged 18-29 years in good health. The CDR3 DNA is TGTGCCAGTAGTATAGGGCTATTGGCCGGGGAGCTGTTTTTT. This encodes CASSIGLLAGELFF.